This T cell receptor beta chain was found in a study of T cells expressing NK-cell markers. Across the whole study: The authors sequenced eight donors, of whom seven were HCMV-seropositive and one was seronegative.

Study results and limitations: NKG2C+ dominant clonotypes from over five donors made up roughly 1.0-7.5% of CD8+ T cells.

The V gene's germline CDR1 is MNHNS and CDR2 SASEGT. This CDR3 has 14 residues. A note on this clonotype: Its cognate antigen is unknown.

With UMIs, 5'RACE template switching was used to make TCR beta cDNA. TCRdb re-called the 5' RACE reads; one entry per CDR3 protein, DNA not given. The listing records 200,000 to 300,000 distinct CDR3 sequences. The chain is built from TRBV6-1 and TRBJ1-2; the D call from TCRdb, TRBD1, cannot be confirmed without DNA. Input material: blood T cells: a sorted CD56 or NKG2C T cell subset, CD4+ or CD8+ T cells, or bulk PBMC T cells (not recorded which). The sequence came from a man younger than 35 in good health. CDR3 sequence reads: CASRAGAGGVGYTF.